The clone carrying this T cell receptor (beta chain) was detected ten times or more. Its antigen is currently unknown. This sample is part of a study of CD8 T cells in ankylosing spondylitis. Broader study findings: Earlier authors reported some of these motif variants in reactive arthritis synovial fluid and blood. Ankylosing spondylitis blood appeared to be characterized by a TCR beta motif of 8 or 9 highly homologous variants. Clones linked to disease were reported to show significant enrichment in matched ankylosing spondylitis synovial fluid.

CDR3 length: 11 amino acids. Trimming pared 4 bases from V and 5 bases from J, leaving 8 bases between. Germline values: CDR1 SQVTM, CDR2 ANQGSEA. TCRdb reprocessed the 5' RACE reads with MiXCR, giving one entry per CDR3 protein. This sample has fewer than 450,000 distinct CDR3 sequences, with about 15% found just once. The source of this sequence is a male donor with ankylosing spondylitis. This chain connects TRBV29-1 to TRBJ2-5; D is uncertain. The sequenced sample consisted of blood, either unsorted or a sorted T cell fraction (not recorded which). The CDR3: CSVVARETQYF. DNA of the CDR3: TGCAGCGTTGTGGCGAGGGAGACCCAGTACTTC. The whole variable domain, filled in from reference TRBV29-1 and TRBJ2-5, reads SAVISQKPSRDICQRGTSLTIQCQVDSQVTMMFWYRQQPGQSLTLIATANQGSEATYESGFVIDKFPISRPNLTFSTLTVSNMSPEDSSIYLCSVVARETQYFGPGTRLLVL.